This T cell receptor beta chain was captured in a study of cytomegalovirus exposure and HLA in healthy donors. The CDR3 totals 15 residues. PCR amplification relied on 60 Vbeta primers (plus 13 Jbeta primers). The table came from immunoSEQ multiplex PCR; TCRdb's copy has only in-frame clones and leaves some out. The sample holds roughly 60,000 clones; 70% are singletons and the top ten take roughly a fifth. Study findings and constraints: Prior analysis indicated that the majority of TCR beta V segments exhibited productivity approximately 87% or approximately 30% of the time. The study listed roughly 160 cytomegalovirus-associated TCR beta chains. High sensitivity and specificity were reportedly achieved when the classifier diagnosed cytomegalovirus status.

To note about this clone: The antigen remains unidentified.

The sample was PBMCs. The chain joins TRBV1 to TRBJ2-2; TRBD2 was called by the table and not checked on the DNA. TRBV1 is given as a pseudogene. This clonotype was sampled from a woman in her sixties or seventies in good health and CMV-seropositive. CDR3 DNA: TGCACCAGCAATAGACTAGCGGGGGGGCCCGGGGAGCTGTTTTTT. The encoded protein is CTSNRLAGGPGELFF.